This T cell receptor beta chain was profiled in a study of blood T cell repertoires in COVID-19. Study-wide background: T cells, B-cell-depleted T cells, or PBMCs supplied cDNA or gDNA.

Trimming removed 5 bases at V and 6 bases at J, with 8 bases between. The CDR3 totals 10 residues. Germline lookup yields CDR1 DFQATT and CDR2 SNEGSKA (reference sequence). The data were produced by immunoSEQ multiplex PCR, yet TCRdb's version contains in-frame clones alone and is incomplete. The sample shows about 300,000 clones, about 91% of them seen only once. The TCR comes from a woman aged 25 to 39 with COVID-19, enrolled during active disease. Sequenced sample: peripheral blood. The chain carries TRBV20-1 and TRBJ2-7; D gene unclear. The DNA for the CDR3 is TGCAGTGCTCAGTTCTTCGAGCAGTACGTC. Translating gives CSAQFFEQYV.